The 28 T cell receptor beta chains below all came from one sample that was sequenced in a study of blood T cell repertoires in COVID-19. Profiling relied on immunoSEQ multiplex PCR, and the TCRdb table lists in-frame clones only, not all of them. The sample holds around 200,000 clones, about nine tenths seen once. The sequenced sample was peripheral blood. These receptors were collected from a man aged 65-85 years with active or convalescent COVID-19.

The rearrangement links TRBV7-3 to TRBJ1-1; unclear D gene. Trimming removed 2 bases at V and 3 bases at J, with 16 bases between. Germline V gives CDR1 SGHTA, CDR2 FQGTGA. The CDR3 runs 16 residues. CDR3 residues: CASSLVPGVGDTEAFF. The CDR3 DNA reads TGTGCCAGCAGCTTAGTCCCAGGCGTCGGCGACACTGAAGCTTTCTTT.

J is TRBJ1-1 and V is TRBV7-2; D gene ambiguous. CDR1 is SGHTA, CDR2 FQGNSA, per germline. V gave up 3 bases and J gave up 4 bases, with 12 bases separating them. The CDR3 runs 14 residues. This CDR3 reads CASSFPRGGTEAFF. CDR3 coding DNA: TGTGCCAGCAGCTTTCCTCGGGGTGGCACTGAAGCTTTCTTT.

The gene calls are TRBV5-1 and TRBJ2-7; 7 nucleotides agree with TRBD2. CDR1 is SGHRS and CDR2 is YFSETQ in the germline V gene. This CDR3 region has 14 residues. V lost 0 bases to trimming and J lost 5 bases; unmatched junction nucleotides: 5. The CDR3 DNA reads TGCGCCAGCAGCTTGGGGGAGGGCGGGAACGAGCAGTACTTC. Residues: CASSLGEGGNEQYF.

The chain has TRBV15 and TRBJ2-7, with 9 bases fitting TRBD1. The V gene end was trimmed by 0 bases and the J gene end by 1 base; junction bases not matched to a gene: 4. CDR3 length: 16 amino acids. Germline V gene data show CDR1 as LNHNV and CDR2 as YYDKDF (reference sequence). The CDR3 protein is CATSRETTGGSYEQYF. The CDR3 region has the DNA TGTGCCACCAGCAGAGAGACGACAGGGGGTTCCTACGAGCAGTACTTC.

The chain recombines TRBV7-7 with TRBJ2-1, with TRBD1 identical over 7 bases. V dropped 4 bases and J dropped 3; count of bases not matched to a gene: 6. The CDR3 has 15 amino acids. Germline V gene data show CDR1 as SSHAT and CDR2 as FNYEAQ (reference sequence). The CDR3 loop is CASSSGQAIYNEQFF. The CDR3 DNA reads TGTGCCAGCAGCTCCGGACAGGCTATCTACAATGAGCAGTTCTTC.

This clone came up once. The chain links TRBV6-2 or TRBV6-3 to TRBJ1-1, with TRBD1 as a possible D gene (5 bases). The CDR3 is made up of 16 amino acids. Trimming pared 4 bases from V and 1 base from J, leaving 16 bases between. Germline values: CDR1 MNHEY, CDR2 SVGEGT. CDR3 loop: CASSSPHRTENTEAFF. CDR3 coding DNA: TGTGCCAGCAGTTCCCCCCACAGGACCGAGAACACTGAAGCTTTCTTT.

V and J are TRBV7-8 and TRBJ1-5, with D perhaps matching TRBD1 (5 bases). V was trimmed by 1 base and J by 4 bases, leaving 14 bases between them. This CDR3 region has 16 residues. The germline gives CDR1 SGHVS, CDR2 FQNEAQ. The CDR3 loop is CASSLEKAGGNQPQHF. Here the CDR3 DNA reads TGTGCCAGCAGCTTAGAAAAGGCCGGGGGAAATCAGCCCCAGCATTTT. Full variable domain (remainder filled in from reference TRBV7-8 and TRBJ1-5): GAGVSQSPRYKVAKRGQDVALRCDPISGHVSLFWYQQALGQGPEFLTYFQNEAQLDKSGLPSDRFFAERPEGSVSTLKIQRTQQEDSAVYLCASSLEKAGGNQPQHFGDGTRLSIL.

This clone came up a few times. The chain carries TRBV4-3 and TRBJ2-1; 10 bases fit TRBD2. The V gene end was trimmed by 2 bases and the J gene end by 9 bases; junction bases not matched to a gene: 13. The CDR3 is made up of 17 amino acids. Germline V gives CDR1 LGHNA, CDR2 YSLEER. The CDR3 DNA reads as TGCGCCAGCAGCCAACGGGCTAGCGGGAGTGGGGGGTTTGAGCAGTTCTTC. Translating it yields CASSQRASGSGGFEQFF.

The V call is TRBV9, the J call TRBJ1-4, with 7 bases fitting TRBD1. Losses at the gene ends were 3 bases for V and 10 bases for J; bases not matched to a gene: 9. CDR3 length: 14 residues. CDR1 and CDR2 (germline): SGDLS, YYNGEE. The CDR3 DNA reads TGTGCCAGCAGCGAGGGGGCAACAGGGTTAAAACTGTTTTTT. It is translated as CASSEGATGLKLFF.

This rearrangement joins TRBV4-1 to TRBJ2-2; D may be TRBD2 (5 bases). The germline CDR1 and CDR2 sequences are MGHRA and YSYEKL. There are 16 residues in the CDR3. Between the trimmed V and J ends, which lost 1 base and 7 bases, there was a span of 16 bases. CDR3 sequence reads: CASSQAPTITNGELFF. The CDR3 bases are TGCGCCAGCAGCCAAGCCCCGACTATTACCAACGGGGAGCTGTTTTTT.

The chain carries TRBV6-2 or TRBV6-3 and TRBJ1-5, with 8 bases that match TRBD1. With 7 bases clipped from V and 6 bases from J, the junction kept 11 bases outside the gene matches. Germline assignment: CDR1 MNHEY and CDR2 SVGEGT. The CDR3 runs to 15 residues. CDR3 nucleotide sequence: TGTGCCAGCACCCCACAGGGGGGACGAAGTCAGCCCCAGCATTTT. Protein sequence: CASTPQGGRSQPQHF.

This chain connects TRBV5-1 to TRBJ1-3; TRBD1 is a possible D gene (5 bases). The CDR3 length is 16 residues. Between the trimmed V and J ends, which lost 4 bases and 0 bases, there was a span of 14 bases. Germline V CDR1 and CDR2: SGHRS, YFSETQ. CDR3 DNA sequence: TGCGCCAGCAGCGAGGGACTCCTAGCCTCTGGAAACACCATATATTTT. It codes for CASSEGLLASGNTIYF.

The genes are TRBV6-5 and TRBJ2-1; no definite D call. The length of the CDR3 is 13 residues. CDR1 and CDR2 (germline): MNHEY, SVGAGI. V was cut by 0 bases and J by 8 bases, with 8 bases left in between. CDR3: CASSYSFRYEQFF. DNA for the CDR3: TGTGCCAGCAGTTACTCGTTTCGTTATGAGCAGTTCTTC.

In nucleotides, the CDR3 is TGTGCCAGCAGTGAGGACAGGGGCCGGCTCGATGAGCAGTTCTTC. Protein sequence: CASSEDRGRLDEQFF. This chain links TRBV25-1 with TRBJ2-1; 9 bases are a match to TRBD1. Germline CDR1 is MGHDK and CDR2 is SYGVNS. V shed 3 bases and J 8 bases; nucleotides not matched to a gene: 8. CDR3 size: 15 residues.

The chain joins TRBV28 to TRBJ2-7, with 12 bases lining up with TRBD2. This CDR3 spans 14 amino acids. Germline V CDR1 and CDR2: MDHEN, SYDVKM. V lost 5 bases and J lost 3; bases outside the gene matches: 2. CDR3 residues: CASSGTSGFYEQYF. The CDR3 coding sequence is TGTGCCAGCAGTGGGACTAGCGGGTTCTACGAGCAGTACTTC. The full variable domain, rest sourced from reference TRBV28 and TRBJ2-7, is DVKVTQSSRYLVKRTGEKVFLECVQDMDHENMFWYRQDPGLGLRLIYFSYDVKMKEKGDIPEGYSVSREKKERFSLILESASTNQTSMYLCASSGTSGFYEQYFGPGTRLTVT.

This chain uses TRBV28 with TRBJ1-5, with TRBD1 identical over 7 bases. Germline V gene sequence: CDR1 MDHEN, CDR2 SYDVKM. The V gene end was trimmed by 6 bases and the J gene end by 1 base; junction bases not matched to a gene: 18. The CDR3 consists of 19 residues. The CDR3 region has the DNA TGTGCCAGCAGCTCCCTCGACAGGGCTCATCGCAAAAGCAATCAGCCCCAGCATTTT. Protein product: CASSSLDRAHRKSNQPQHF.

There are a few counts of this clone. The chain employs TRBV11-2 and TRBJ2-2, with TRBD2 as a possible D gene (5 bases). Germline V gene sequence: CDR1 SGHAT, CDR2 FQNNGV. V lost 5 bases and J lost 4, with 14 bases in between. This CDR3 comprises 15 residues. CDR3 sequence (DNA): TGTGCCAGCAGCGCCCTCGGGGTTTCCACCGGGGAGCTGTTTTTT. Translating it yields CASSALGVSTGELFF.

The chain carries TRBV11-2 and TRBJ1-2; D not certain. V lost 1 base, J lost 0 bases, and 9 bases lay in between. CDR3 size: 15 residues. Germline V lookup: CDR1 SGHAT, CDR2 FQNNGV. Written as DNA, the CDR3 is TGTGCCAGCAGCTTAGCCCCCACTACTAACTATGGCTACACCTTC. It encodes CASSLAPTTNYGYTF. Using reference TRBV11-2 and TRBJ1-2 for the parts outside the CDR3, the full variable domain is EAGVAQSPRYKIIEKRQSVAFWCNPISGHATLYWYQQILGQGPKLLIQFQNNGVVDDSQLPKDRFSAERLKGVDSTLKIQPAKLEDSAVYLCASSLAPTTNYGYTFGSGTRLTVV.

This clone showed up just once. This chain joins TRBV6-5 and TRBJ1-5, with TRBD1 identical over 8 bases. CDR1 and CDR2 from the germline V gene are MNHEY and SVGAGI. V shed 7 bases, J shed 1 base, and the junction held 6 bases outside the gene matches. This CDR3 is 15 amino acids long. This CDR3 reads CASNAGGWSNQPQHF. For the CDR3, the DNA is TGTGCCAGCAATGCAGGGGGCTGGAGCAATCAGCCCCAGCATTTT.

The V and J genes are TRBV29-1 and TRBJ2-7; possible D gene TRBD2, 6 bases. The germline CDR1 and CDR2 sequences are SQVTM and ANQGSEA. The CDR3 totals 15 residues. V lost 7 bases, J lost 0 bases, and 19 bases lay in between. CDR3 in DNA: TGCAGCGCCAAACGTCCCGGGACTCCCTCCTACGAGCAGTACTTC. Protein sequence: CSAKRPGTPSYEQYF.

The chain links TRBV7-2 to TRBJ1-1, with 8 bases that match TRBD1. There are 16 residues in the CDR3. The V and J ends lost 0 bases and 1 base, in that order; junction bases with no gene match: 4. Germline loops: CDR1 SGHTA, CDR2 FQGNSA. CDR3 amino acids: CASSLAPQGANTEAFF. CDR3 DNA sequence: TGTGCCAGCAGCTTAGCCCCCCAGGGGGCGAACACTGAAGCTTTCTTT.

This clone was found a few times. The chain joins TRBV15 to TRBJ1-2, with 7 positions matching TRBD1. The junction had 9 bases not matched to a gene; V was cut back by 1 base and J by 7 bases. Germline values: CDR1 LNHNV, CDR2 YYDKDF (reference sequence). CDR3 length: 15 residues. DNA of the CDR3: TGTGCCACCAGCAGAGCAAAAAGGCAGGGGGTTGGCTACACCTTC. Protein sequence: CATSRAKRQGVGYTF.

V and J are TRBV5-1 and TRBJ2-3; 11 nucleotides match TRBD1. CDR1 is SGHRS and CDR2 is YFSETQ in the germline V gene. Trimming at V came to 0 bases and at J to 4 bases, leaving 4 bases not matched to a gene. The length of the CDR3 is 16 residues. CDR3 protein: CASSLAGQGAADTQYF. The CDR3 coding sequence is TGCGCCAGCAGCTTGGCTGGACAGGGGGCTGCAGATACGCAGTATTTT.

The chain uses TRBV18 and TRBJ1-4; 7 positions agree with TRBD1. V lost 0 bases and J lost 7; bases outside the gene matches: 8. Germline CDR1 KGHSH, CDR2 LQKENI. The CDR3 spans 16 residues. The chain's CDR3 is CASSPPSQGWGEKLFF. The CDR3 coding sequence is TGTGCCAGCTCACCACCGTCACAGGGGTGGGGTGAAAAACTGTTTTTT.

This clone has a single count. The J gene is TRBJ2-3, the V gene TRBV7-9, with TRBD2 matching over 7 bases. Looked up from germline, CDR1 is SEHNR and CDR2 is FQNEAQ (reference sequence). The CDR3 totals 16 residues. The V and J ends lost 4 bases and 1 base, in that order; junction bases with no gene match: 8. Here the CDR3 DNA reads TGTGCCAGCAGCTCCCCGTGGCTAGCGGGCACAGATACGCAGTATTTT. Amino acid sequence: CASSSPWLAGTDTQYF.

There are a few counts of this clone. The sample contains more than one DNA sequence encoding this CDR3. The chain couples TRBV7-9 to TRBJ1-1; D call uncertain. The CDR3 contains 13 residues. Germline V lookup: CDR1 SEHNR, CDR2 FQNEAQ (reference sequence). With 3 bases removed from V and 0 bases from J, the gap between germline ends came to 5 bases. The CDR3, as DNA: TGTGCCAGCAGCTTTGACATGAACACTGAAGCTTTCTTT. Its protein is CASSFDMNTEAFF.

The V and J genes are TRBV28 and TRBJ2-7; 9 bases are a match to TRBD1. V lost 7 bases, J lost 5 bases, and 12 bases stayed unmatched. The CDR3 covers 15 residues. From germline, CDR1 is MDHEN and CDR2 SYDVKM. The CDR3 DNA reads as TGTGCCAGCACCTCGCCGGGACAGGGTCCCCACGAGCAGTACTTC. This codes for CASTSPGQGPHEQYF.

V is TRBV7-2 and J is TRBJ1-3, with a possible D match to TRBD1 (5 bases). The V and J ends lost 0 bases and 0 bases respectively, with 9 bases between them. The CDR3 length is 16 residues. Germline V gives CDR1 SGHTA, CDR2 FQGNSA. The CDR3 coding sequence is TGTGCCAGCAGCTTAGCGCAGGGATACTCTGGAAACACCATATATTTT. It specifies CASSLAQGYSGNTIYF.